Here is one T cell receptor beta chain with its context. Its antigen remains unknown. Cells were stimulated nonspecifically with anti-CD3/anti-CD28 magnetic beads. Sorting selected CD4+ T cells upregulating both CD40 ligand and CD69. Suppressive ART was started during chronic HIV-1 infection in these adults. This sample was taken from a study of persistence of HIV-infected CD4 T cells. This was the immunoSEQ version 4 assay in survey mode. TCRdb's copy holds only in-frame clones and misses some; the assay was immunoSEQ multiplex PCR. The data contain some 40,000 clones, 90% to 95% of them seen just once; the ten biggest clones take up less than 2%. Trimming pared 1 base from V and 9 bases from J, leaving 4 bases between. The CDR3 sequence is 10 residues long. Germline CDR1 and CDR2: MNHNS and SASEGT.

The genes are TRBV6-1 and TRBJ2-7; D gene ambiguous. This TCR derives from an adult man with HIV who was CMV-seropositive. The starting material was CD4+ T cells sorted from PBMCs after roughly 18-hour stimulation, obtained from a patient who received antiretroviral therapy. The CDR3 loop is CASSEEVQYF. DNA for the CDR3: TGTGCCAGCAGTGAAGAGGTGCAGTACTTC.